The 24 T cell receptor beta chains below all came from one sample that was sequenced in a study of blood T cell repertoires in COVID-19. Sequencing used immunoSEQ multiplex PCR; TCRdb keeps in-frame clones, though not all of them. Among about 240,000 clones listed, around nine tenths were seen once. The material sequenced was peripheral blood. The receptors derive from a woman aged 70-85 years with active or convalescent COVID-19.

The J gene is TRBJ1-6, the V gene TRBV6-2 or TRBV6-3, with 7 bases lining up with TRBD1. The CDR3 loop spans 15 amino acids. The V gene end was trimmed by 2 bases and the J gene end by 3 bases; junction bases not matched to a gene: 1. Germline CDR1 and CDR2: MNHEY and SVGEGT. CDR3 nucleotide sequence: TGTGCCAGCAGTTACCGGACAGGCTATAATTCACCCCTCCACTTT. Translation gives CASSYRTGYNSPLHF.

This rearrangement joins TRBV29-1 to TRBJ2-7, with a weak D call TRBD2 (7 bases). The ends were cut back, 1 base at V and 2 bases at J, with 15 bases in the middle. This CDR3 comprises 15 residues. The germline CDR1 and CDR2 sequences are SQVTM and ANQGSEA. CDR3 amino acids: CSVEVRGGSTYEQYF. The CDR3, as DNA: TGCAGCGTTGAAGTTAGGGGGGGCTCAACCTACGAGCAGTACTTC.

This rearrangement joins TRBV18 to TRBJ1-2; D gene unclear. This CDR3 is built from 14 residues. Between the trimmed V and J ends, which lost 1 base and 0 bases, there was a span of 6 bases. CDR1 is KGHSH, CDR2 LQKENI, per germline. CDR3 DNA: TGTGCCAGCTCACCACAGGAGACTAACTATGGCTACACCTTC. Translated: CASSPQETNYGYTF.

The CDR3 spells CAIMGDNQETQYF. CDR3 sequence (DNA): TGTGCCATCATGGGGGACAACCAAGAGACCCAGTACTTC. The chain has TRBV10-3 and TRBJ2-5; D might be TRBD1 (6 bases). Trimming shortened V by 7 bases and J by 0 bases, and 9 bases separated the two germline ends. Germline V CDR1 and CDR2: ENHRY, SYGVKD. The CDR3 has 13 residues.

The chain carries TRBV10-1 and TRBJ1-1; 7 nucleotides line up with TRBD1. CDR1 and CDR2 (germline): WNHNN, SYGVQD (reference sequence). The CDR3 spans 14 residues. V was clipped by 8 bases and J by 0 bases; unmatched bases: 6. The CDR3 DNA reads TGCGCCAGCCCTCGGACAGGATTGAACACTGAAGCTTTCTTT. Its protein is CASPRTGLNTEAFF.

This chain connects TRBV28 to TRBJ1-6, with D perhaps TRBD1 (5 bases). With 9 bases removed from V and 6 bases from J, the gap between germline ends came to 18 bases. The CDR3 is made up of 15 amino acids. Germline V gives CDR1 MDHEN, CDR2 SYDVKM. The CDR3 DNA reads TGTGCCAGTTTTTCTAGGGGTTACGGTAATTCACCCCTCCACTTT. Protein: CASFSRGYGNSPLHF.

The CDR3 nucleotides read TGTGCCACCAGTGATTTTCTCCGGGGTCAGCCCCAGCATTTT. It yields the protein CATSDFLRGQPQHF. The chain recombines TRBV24-1 with TRBJ1-5; D not certain. V was pared by 1 base and J by 6 bases, with 9 bases between. Per the germline V gene, CDR1 is KGHDR and CDR2 is SFDVKD. CDR3 length: 14 amino acids.

The chain recombines TRBV2 with TRBJ2-1; D is perhaps TRBD2 (7 bases). The CDR3 has 14 amino acids. The V end lost 9 bases, the J end lost 2 bases, and 14 bases lay between the germline ends. In germline, CDR1 is SNHLY, CDR2 FYNNEI. In DNA form, the CDR3 reads TGTGCCAGGCGGGGGCTGACCCCCTACAATGAGCAGTTCTTC. The encoded protein is CARRGLTPYNEQFF.

The table lists this clone with a count of one. The V and J genes are TRBV25-1 and TRBJ1-2; 9 nucleotides line up with TRBD1. The CDR3 loop spans 14 amino acids. Unmatched junction bases numbered 6, after V lost 5 bases and J lost 5 bases. CDR1 and CDR2 from the germline V gene are MGHDK and SYGVNS. The CDR3 loop reads CASSPTTGGYGYTF. DNA for the CDR3: TGTGCCAGCAGTCCAACGACAGGGGGGTATGGCTACACCTTC.

The rearrangement joins TRBV10-2 to TRBJ2-6, with 7 bases matching TRBD2. Unmatched junction bases numbered 16, after V lost 3 bases and J lost 2 bases. The CDR3 runs 20 residues. Germline V lookup: CDR1 WSHSY, CDR2 SAAADI. In nucleotides, the CDR3 is TGCGCCAGCAGTGATACGCGGGGGAGGATTAGGTGGGCTGGGGCCAACGTCCTGACTTTC. Translating gives CASSDTRGRIRWAGANVLTF.

The gene calls are TRBV5-1 and TRBJ2-4; 16 nucleotides match TRBD2. The V gene end was trimmed by 4 bases and the J gene end by 8 bases; junction bases not matched to a gene: 9. Looked up from germline, CDR1 is SGHRS and CDR2 is YFSETQ. There are 17 residues in the CDR3. The chain's CDR3 is CASSHGTSGGAKDIQYF. DNA of the CDR3: TGCGCCAGCAGCCACGGGACTAGCGGGGGGGCCAAGGACATTCAGTACTTC.

The chain couples TRBV5-5 to TRBJ1-6, with a possible D match to TRBD1 (6 bases). Germline V gene data show CDR1 as SGHKS and CDR2 as YYEKEE (reference sequence). This CDR3 region has 14 residues. The V end was cut by 0 bases, the J end by 6 bases, with 7 bases between. The CDR3: CASSLGQANSPLHF. The CDR3 DNA is TGTGCCAGCAGCTTGGGACAGGCTAATTCACCCCTCCACTTT.

The chain employs TRBV5-3 and TRBJ1-2; D call uncertain. TRBV5-3 is given ORF status, its function remaining uncertain. CDR3 size: 16 residues. Trimming removed 1 base at V and 0 bases at J, with 13 bases between. The CDR3 loop is CARSLTGTVANYGYTF. The CDR3 coding sequence is TGTGCCAGAAGCTTGACCGGAACAGTAGCTAACTATGGCTACACCTTC.

The genes are TRBV3-1 (or the pseudogene TRBV3-2) and TRBJ1-1, with TRBD1 as a possible D gene (6 bases). Looked up from germline, CDR1 is LGHDT and CDR2 is YNNKEL (reference sequence). The CDR3 contains 14 residues. V gave up 8 bases and J gave up 0 bases, with 13 bases separating them. CDR3 in amino acids: CASRDKLMNTEAFF. DNA for the CDR3: TGTGCCAGCCGGGACAAACTTATGAACACTGAAGCTTTCTTT.

This clone appeared once. The chain has TRBV19 and TRBJ2-1; TRBD1 aligns across 8 bases. V lost 7 bases and J lost 0; bases outside the gene matches: 5. Germline-derived CDR1 and CDR2 are LNHDA and SQIVND (reference sequence). This CDR3 is built from 15 residues. The CDR3, as DNA: TGTGCCAGTATTTCCCAGGGGGCCTCCTACAATGAGCAGTTCTTC. Encoded protein: CASISQGASYNEQFF.

A single count supports this clone. The rearrangement links TRBV6-5 to TRBJ1-2; possibly TRBD1 for D (5 bases). Germline CDR1 MNHEY, CDR2 SVGAGI. This CDR3 has 12 residues. Between the trimmed V and J ends, which lost 5 bases and 4 bases, there was a span of 8 bases. CDR3 bases: TGTGCCAGCAGTCCCCAGGGCTATGGCTACACCTTC. Translated: CASSPQGYGYTF.

This clone was detected only a few times. The V gene is TRBV7-6, the J gene TRBJ2-2; D is perhaps TRBD2 (7 bases). The CDR3 extends over 15 amino acids. Germline V gives CDR1 SGHVS, CDR2 FNYEAQ. The ends were cut back, 6 bases at V and 7 bases at J, with 18 bases in the middle. DNA for the CDR3: TGTGCCAGCAGTTCCGCGCGGGGGCTGGACGGGGAGCTGTTTTTT. It translates to CASSSARGLDGELFF.

V and J are TRBV24-1 and TRBJ2-7, with TRBD1 matching over 8 bases. The CDR3 consists of 13 residues. With V trimmed by 3 bases and J by 3 bases, 0 bases remained unmatched. Germline-derived CDR1 and CDR2 are KGHDR and SFDVKD. The CDR3 DNA follows: TGTGCCACCAGTGATACAGGGGGCTACGAGCAGTACTTC. As protein: CATSDTGGYEQYF.

This sequence joins TRBV28 and TRBJ1-2; D perhaps matches TRBD1 (5 bases). The CDR3 runs to 12 residues. CDR1 and CDR2 (germline): MDHEN, SYDVKM. V lost 3 bases to trimming and J lost 6 bases, with 8 bases between them. CDR3 bases: TGTGCCAGCAGTTTTCGGGGGAATGGCTACACCTTC. Its protein product is CASSFRGNGYTF.

The rearrangement links TRBV5-8 to TRBJ1-2, with D uncertain. Germline values: CDR1 SGHTS, CDR2 YDEGEE. V shed 4 bases and J shed 6 bases, with 16 bases lying between them. The CDR3 covers 14 residues. Here the CDR3 reads CASSRRGTVDGYTF. Written as DNA, the CDR3 is TGTGCCAGCAGCCGACGGGGAACAGTTGATGGCTACACCTTC.

This sequence joins TRBV5-6 and TRBJ2-7; D gene ambiguous. Germline values: CDR1 SGHDT, CDR2 YYEEEE. CDR3 length: 14 residues. Trimming pared 0 bases from V and 0 bases from J, leaving 7 bases between. The CDR3 DNA reads as TGTGCCAGCAGCTTGGCAGGCCTCTCCTACGAGCAGTACTTC. As protein: CASSLAGLSYEQYF. The whole variable domain, remainder taken from reference TRBV5-6 and TRBJ2-7, is DAGVTQSPTHLIKTRGQQVTLRCSPKSGHDTVSWYQQALGQGPQFIFQYYEEEERQRGNFPDRFSGHQFPNYSSELNVNALLLGDSALYLCASSLAGLSYEQYFGPGTRLTVT.

The rearrangement uses TRBV6-2 or TRBV6-3 and TRBJ1-1, with D perhaps TRBD1 (6 bases). The CDR3 loop spans 15 amino acids. Germline lookup yields CDR1 MNHEY and CDR2 SVGEGT. V was shortened by 6 bases and J by 11 bases, with 25 bases between the two germline ends. CDR3 sequence (DNA): TGTGCCAGCAGCCGTGCCGGGACACCTACTCTGGGGGCTTTCTTT. This codes for CASSRAGTPTLGAFF.

The V gene is TRBV6-2 or TRBV6-3, the J gene TRBJ1-3; D is perhaps TRBD1 (5 bases). The CDR3 has 19 amino acids. Deletions cut 4 bases from V and 0 bases from J, with 22 bases between. CDR1 MNHEY and CDR2 SVGEGT come from the germline V gene. The CDR3 sequence: CASSSPFLTVKSSGNTIYF. The CDR3 coding sequence is TGTGCCAGCAGTTCTCCATTCCTGACAGTCAAGAGCTCTGGAAACACCATATATTTT.

This rearrangement joins TRBV5-1 to TRBJ2-7; the match to TRBD1 covers 11 bases. The germline CDR1 and CDR2 sequences are SGHRS and YFSETQ. The CDR3 is made up of 17 amino acids. The ends lost 7 bases at V and 2 bases at J; junction bases unmatched: 14. The CDR3 bases are TGCGCCAGCCAAAGGACAGGGGGCTCGCGTTTCCCCTACGAGCAGTACTTC. Its translation is CASQRTGGSRFPYEQYF.